This T cell receptor (beta chain) originates from a study of T cell repertoires and HLA-DP antigens. This table comes from immunoSEQ multiplex PCR, and its TCRdb copy is limited to in-frame clones, with some not included. The sample includes about 110,000 clones, around 93% seen only once; the top ten take less than 0.35%. About this clone itself: Antigen unknown.

The CDR3 spans 13 residues. V lost 0 bases and J 3 bases, leaving 6 bases between the germline ends. Per the germline V gene, CDR1 is SGDLS and CDR2 is YYNGEE. The chain links TRBV9 to TRBJ1-1; D is ambiguous. The sequencing sample was made of CD4+ T cells from PBMCs. This clonotype originated in a woman between 18 and 30 years old in good health and CMV-seronegative. The CDR3 loop is CASSVGADTEAFF. The CDR3 DNA follows: TGTGCCAGCAGCGTAGGGGCGGACACTGAAGCTTTCTTT.